This T cell receptor beta chain was recovered during a study of T cell changes during pregnancy in multiple sclerosis. CDR1 is LNHDA, CDR2 SQIVND, per germline (reference sequence). The ends lost 7 bases at V and 7 bases at J; junction bases unmatched: 5. The CDR3 sequence is 14 residues long. Data came from immunoSEQ multiplex PCR; TCRdb stores just in-frame clones and leaves some out. Of under 60,000 clones in the sample, roughly 94% were seen once. The chain carries TRBV19 and TRBJ1-4, with 11 bases lining up with TRBD1. The sequence derives from a female donor with multiple sclerosis, enrolled in a pregnancy study. The starting material was CD4+ T cells from peripheral blood mononuclear cells, obtained in the third trimester of pregnancy. The CDR3 here is CASTWTGGREKLFF. In nucleotides, the CDR3 is TGTGCCAGTACCTGGACAGGGGGCCGTGAAAAACTGTTTTTT.